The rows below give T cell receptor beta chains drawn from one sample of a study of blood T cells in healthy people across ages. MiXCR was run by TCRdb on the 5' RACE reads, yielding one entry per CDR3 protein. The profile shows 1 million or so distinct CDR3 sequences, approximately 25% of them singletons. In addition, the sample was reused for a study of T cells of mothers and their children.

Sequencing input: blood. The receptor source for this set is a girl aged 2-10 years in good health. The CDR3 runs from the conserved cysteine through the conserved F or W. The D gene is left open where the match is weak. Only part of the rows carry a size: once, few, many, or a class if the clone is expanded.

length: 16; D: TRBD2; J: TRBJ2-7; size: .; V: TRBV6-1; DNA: TGTGCCAGCAGTGTTTCCCTAGCGGGAGGGGGCTACGAGCAGTACTTC; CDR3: CASSVSLAGGGYEQYF
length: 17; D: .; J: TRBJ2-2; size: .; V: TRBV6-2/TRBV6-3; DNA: TGTGCCAGCAGTTCAATATACAGGGCCGTCAGCACCGGGGAGCTGTTTTTT; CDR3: CASSSIYRAVSTGELFF
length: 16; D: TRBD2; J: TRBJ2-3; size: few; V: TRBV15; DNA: TGTGCCACCAGCAGGGGGACCGGGACTACTACAGATACGCAGTATTTT; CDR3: CATSRGTGTTTDTQYF
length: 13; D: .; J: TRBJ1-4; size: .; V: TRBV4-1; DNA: TGCGCCAGCAGCCTCATTATTAATGAAAAACTGTTTTTT; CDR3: CASSLIINEKLFF
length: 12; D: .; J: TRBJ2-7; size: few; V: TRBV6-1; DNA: TGTGCCAGCGGGGCTAGTAGATACGAGCAGTACTTC; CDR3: CASGASRYEQYF
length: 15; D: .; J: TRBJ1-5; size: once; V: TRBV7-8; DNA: TGTGCCAGCAGCGGGATCATTGGAGATGATCAGCCCCAGCATTTT; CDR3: CASSGIIGDDQPQHF
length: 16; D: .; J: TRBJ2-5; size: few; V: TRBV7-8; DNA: TGTGCCAGCAGCTTATACTCTCGTCGCGGGGTAGAGACCCAGTACTTC; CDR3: CASSLYSRRGVETQYF
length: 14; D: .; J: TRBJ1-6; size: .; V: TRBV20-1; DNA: TGCAGTGCCACGACCGGGACACTCTATTCACCCCTCCACTTT; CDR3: CSATTGTLYSPLHF
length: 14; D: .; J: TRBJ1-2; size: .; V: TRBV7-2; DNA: TGTGCCAGCAGCCGCATGGGTCCTTCAGGGGGCTACACCTTC; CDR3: CASSRMGPSGGYTF
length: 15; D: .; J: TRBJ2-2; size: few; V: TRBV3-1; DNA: TGTGCCAGCAGTCCAGCAAGGGTCGGGACCGGGGAGCTGTTTTTT; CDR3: CASSPARVGTGELFF
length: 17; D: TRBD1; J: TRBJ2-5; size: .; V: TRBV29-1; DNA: TGCAGCGCCAGGGACTCCGGGACAGGGGGCTTTCAAGAGACCCAGTACTTC; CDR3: CSARDSGTGGFQETQYF
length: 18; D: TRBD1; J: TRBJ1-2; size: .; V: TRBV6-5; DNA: TGTGCCAGCAGTTCTCCCAGACAGGGACAACCCCTAAACTATGGCTACACCTTC; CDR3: CASSSPRQGQPLNYGYTF
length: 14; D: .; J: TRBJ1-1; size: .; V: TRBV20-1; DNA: TGCAGTGCTAGAACTTTCGACGGTCGGACTCAAGCTTTCTTT; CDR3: CSARTFDGRTQAFF
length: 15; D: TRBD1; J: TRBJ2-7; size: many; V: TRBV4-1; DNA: TGCGCCAGCAGCCCGTCCGGACAGGGAAGTTACGAGCAGTACTTC; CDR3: CASSPSGQGSYEQYF
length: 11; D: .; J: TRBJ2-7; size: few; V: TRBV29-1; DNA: TGCAGCGTCCGCACCGGGGCCGAGCAGTACTTC; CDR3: CSVRTGAEQYF
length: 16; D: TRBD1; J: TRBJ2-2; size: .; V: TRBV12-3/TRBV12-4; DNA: TGTGCCAGCAGTTTGAGTTGGGACAGTAACACCGGGGAGCTGTTTTTT; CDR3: CASSLSWDSNTGELFF
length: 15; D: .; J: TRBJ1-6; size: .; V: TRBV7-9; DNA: TGTGCCAGCAGCGCCTTGACAATTTATAATTCACCCCTCCACTTT; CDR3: CASSALTIYNSPLHF
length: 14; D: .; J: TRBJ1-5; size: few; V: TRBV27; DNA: TGTGCCAGCAGTTTAATCGGGGCCGCTCAGCCCCAGCATTTT; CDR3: CASSLIGAAQPQHF
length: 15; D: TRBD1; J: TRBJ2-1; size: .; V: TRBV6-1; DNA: TGTGCCAGCAGTGAGGGACAGAAGAACTACAATGAGCAGTTCTTC; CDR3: CASSEGQKNYNEQFF
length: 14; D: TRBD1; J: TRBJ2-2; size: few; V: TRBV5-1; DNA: TGCGCCAGCACCGGGACAGGGGGCAGCGGGGAGCTGTTTTTT; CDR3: CASTGTGGSGELFF
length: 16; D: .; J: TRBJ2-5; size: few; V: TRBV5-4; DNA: TGTGCCAGCAGCTTGCATCCGCCAGGGGGGAAAGAGACCCAGTACTTC; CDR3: CASSLHPPGGKETQYF
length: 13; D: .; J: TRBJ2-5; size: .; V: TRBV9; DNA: TGTGCCAGCAGCGTTCAGGCCGAGGAGACCCAGTACTTC; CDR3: CASSVQAEETQYF
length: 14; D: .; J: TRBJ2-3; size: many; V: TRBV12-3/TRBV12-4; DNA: TGTGCCAGCAGTTTTTCCCGGGGCACAGATACGCAGTATTTT; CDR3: CASSFSRGTDTQYF
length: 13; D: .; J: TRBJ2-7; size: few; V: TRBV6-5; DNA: TGTGCCAGCAATAGCGGCAGCTCCTACGAGCAGTACTTC; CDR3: CASNSGSSYEQYF
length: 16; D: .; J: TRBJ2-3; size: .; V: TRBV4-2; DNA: TGTGCCAGCAGCCAGGAGGACTCAACAGGCTCCGATACGCAGTATTTT; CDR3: CASSQEDSTGSDTQYF
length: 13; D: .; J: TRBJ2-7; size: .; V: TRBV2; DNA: TGTGCCAGCAGTGGGCTTTCAACGGGCGAGCAGTACTTC; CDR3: CASSGLSTGEQYF
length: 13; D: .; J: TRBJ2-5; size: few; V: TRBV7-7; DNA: TGTACTAGCAGCCCCGGAGGGGGAGAGACCCAGTACTTC; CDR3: CTSSPGGGETQYF
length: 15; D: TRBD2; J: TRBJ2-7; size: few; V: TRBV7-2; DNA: TGTGCCAGCAGCTTCCTAGCGGGAGTCACCTACGAGCAGTACTTC; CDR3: CASSFLAGVTYEQYF
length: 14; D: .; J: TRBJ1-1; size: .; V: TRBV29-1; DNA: TGCAGCGTCGGGGGGGAGTGGCTGAACACTGAAGCTTTCTTT; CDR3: CSVGGEWLNTEAFF
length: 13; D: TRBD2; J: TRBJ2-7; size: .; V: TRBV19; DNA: TGTGCCAGTAACTCGGGACTAGCTGGCGAGCAGTACTTC; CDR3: CASNSGLAGEQYF
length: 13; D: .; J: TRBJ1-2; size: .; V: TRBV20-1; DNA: TGCAGTGCTAATCAGGGGAGGAACTATGGCTACACCTTC; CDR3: CSANQGRNYGYTF
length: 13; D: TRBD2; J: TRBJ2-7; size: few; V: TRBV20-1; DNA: TGCAGTGCTAGAGCGGCGGGAGGACGAGAGCAGTACTTC; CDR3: CSARAAGGREQYF
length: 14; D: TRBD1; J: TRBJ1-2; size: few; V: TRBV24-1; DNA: TGTGCCACCAGTGACCAAGACAGGGGCCGTGGCTACACCTTC; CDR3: CATSDQDRGRGYTF
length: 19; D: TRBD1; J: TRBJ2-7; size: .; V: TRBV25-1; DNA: TGTGCCAGCAGTGGATTTTCTGGACAGGAGGATTCGAGCTCCTACGAGCAGTACTTC; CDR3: CASSGFSGQEDSSSYEQYF
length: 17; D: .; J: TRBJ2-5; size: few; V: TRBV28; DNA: TGTGCCAGCAGTTTCTTCGCCCCAAAATTTTCCCTGAGGACCCAGTACTTC; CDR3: CASSFFAPKFSLRTQYF
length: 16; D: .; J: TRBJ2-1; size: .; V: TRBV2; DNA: TGTGCCAGCAGTCACCTTTGGGGGTCTACTTACAATGAGCAGTTCTTC; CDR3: CASSHLWGSTYNEQFF
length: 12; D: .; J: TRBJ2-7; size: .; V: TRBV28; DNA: TGTGCCAGCACCCAGGGGGGGCACGAGCAGTACTTC; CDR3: CASTQGGHEQYF
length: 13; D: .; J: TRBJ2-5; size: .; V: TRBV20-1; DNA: TGCAGTGCTAGCGGTCGACCTAAAGAGACCCAGTACTTC; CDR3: CSASGRPKETQYF
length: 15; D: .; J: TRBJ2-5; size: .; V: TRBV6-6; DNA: TGTGCCAGCACCACGGGGGATTTTGTAGGAGAGACCCAGTACTTC; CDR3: CASTTGDFVGETQYF
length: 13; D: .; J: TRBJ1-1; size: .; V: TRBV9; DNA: TGTGCCAGCAGCGCTGGAGGGGTGACTGAAGCTTTCTTT; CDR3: CASSAGGVTEAFF
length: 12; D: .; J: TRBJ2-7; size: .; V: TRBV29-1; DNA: TGCAGCGTTGAAAGAGGCCAGGGCGCGCAGTACTTC; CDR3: CSVERGQGAQYF
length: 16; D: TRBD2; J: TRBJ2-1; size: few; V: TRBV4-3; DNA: TGCGCCAGCAGCCAAGATGGGCGGGGGGCGTACAATGAGCAGTTCTTC; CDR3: CASSQDGRGAYNEQFF
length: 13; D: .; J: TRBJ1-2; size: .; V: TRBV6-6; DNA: TGTGCCAGTGGCCAGGACCGGGCTAATGGCTACACCTTC; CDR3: CASGQDRANGYTF
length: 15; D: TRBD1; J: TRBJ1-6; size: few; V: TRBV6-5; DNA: TGTGCCAGCAGTTACCAGGGACAGGGGAATTCACCCCTCCACTTT; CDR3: CASSYQGQGNSPLHF
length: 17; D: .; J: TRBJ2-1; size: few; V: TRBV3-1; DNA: TGTGCCAGCAGCCTACGGGGTTCCAGCGGTGGTAGCAATGAGCAGTTCTTC; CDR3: CASSLRGSSGGSNEQFF
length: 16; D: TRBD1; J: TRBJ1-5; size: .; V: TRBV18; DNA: TGTGCCAGCTCACCGGGGGACAGGAATAGCAATCAGCCCCAGCATTTT; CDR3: CASSPGDRNSNQPQHF
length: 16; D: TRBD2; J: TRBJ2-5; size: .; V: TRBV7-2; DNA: TGTGCCAGCAGTCGTCAAGCGGGAGGGCCGGGTGAGACCCAGTACTTC; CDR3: CASSRQAGGPGETQYF
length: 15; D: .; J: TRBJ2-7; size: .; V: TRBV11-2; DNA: TGTGCCAGCAGCTTAGAATCAGGTAGCTCCTACGAGCAGTACTTC; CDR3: CASSLESGSSYEQYF
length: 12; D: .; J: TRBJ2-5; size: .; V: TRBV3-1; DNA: TGTGCCAGCAGCCAGGGATCAGAGACCCAGTACTTC; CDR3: CASSQGSETQYF
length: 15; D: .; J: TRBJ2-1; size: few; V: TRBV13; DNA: TGTGCCAGCAGGGGTCGACTAGGGCCCTACAATGAGCAGTTCTTC; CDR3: CASRGRLGPYNEQFF